This TCR beta chain was retrieved from a study of neurological immune-mediated disorders. This CDR3 is built from 15 residues. Per germline, CDR1 SGHTA and CDR2 FQGNSA. V shed 1 base and J shed 2 bases, with 9 bases lying between them. Ten or more counts support this clonotype. TCRdb itself ran the 5' RACE reads through MiXCR, one entry per CDR3 protein. The data contain more than 35,000 distinct CDR3 sequences, 2.5% to 3.5% of them singletons. The chain joins TRBV7-2 to TRBJ2-1; no definite D call. Sequenced input: PBMCs. The TCR sequence derives from a woman in her forties or fifties with multiple sclerosis. CDR3: CASSLEGEPYNEQFF. The CDR3 DNA reads TGTGCCAGCAGCTTAGAAGGAGAGCCCTACAATGAGCAGTTCTTC.